This T cell receptor (beta chain) originates from a study of shared clonotypes between healthy human individuals (TCRdb year 2020). Looking at the study overall: The cohort included three men and a couple of women between 18 and 49 years of age. Each donor's leukapheresis produced roughly between roughly 0.85 and 9.5 billion PBMCs. The study deeply sequenced blood TCR repertoires of five healthy adults to estimate repertoire size and the extent of clonotype sharing between individuals. For each donor, CD4 naive and CD4 memory were each run on three plates, CD8 naive on two plates, and CD8 memory on one plate. To increase sequencing depth and limit assay-specific biases, different laboratories used diverse techniques to prepare libraries and sequence TCR repertoires. On the study overall, not on this receptor specifically: Based on pairwise subsampling, the degree of clonotype sharing among donors was expected to be affected by sequencing depth. Across a handful of donors, around 5% of naive CD4, 3% to 4% of naive CD8, under 2.5% of memory CD4, and approximately 0.4% of memory CD8 clonotypes were shared. Incomplete sequencing was indicated by rarefaction of sorted-subset datasets, despite the large sequencing depth. Naive subsets generally had larger estimated clonotype richness than memory subsets. Sampling was restricted to blood, and TCR repertoires in tissue are likely to differ from TCR repertoires in blood. The genetic and exposure-history diversity represented was limited by the small number of donors. Compared with non-shared clonotypes, clonotypes shared by all four sorted-subset donors had higher generation probabilities.

Using the deep immunoSEQ assay, TCR CDR3 regions were amplified from genomic DNA by multiplex PCR. For each cell subset, the extracted genomic DNA was distributed evenly across all wells of several immunoSEQ 96-well plates, and each plate served as one replicate. Each replicate PCR for sorted subsets received about 220 ng genomic DNA, equal to roughly 33,000 T cell genomes. The purified libraries were quantified using a Qubit 3.0 fluorometer, sized with a Bioanalyzer 2100, and then quantified again using the KAPA Library Quantification kit. A separate single-read 150-cycle Illumina NextSeq 550 flow cell was used to sequence each immunoSEQ 96-well plate. The authors' pipeline ran thus. Because the immunoSEQ output included only junctional sequences and no quality scores, the filtering could not be the same as the filtering used for full-length reads. Sequences were annotated with PyIR, a Python wrapper for IgBLAST v1.9, and V/J genes and CDR3 were assigned using IMGT germline references. Any read was removed if the V/J assignment was weak (E-value above 1e-6), the CDR3 was missing, or the read contained stop codons, out-of-frame junctions, or ambiguous translated residues. V3J clonotypes were defined as sequences sharing an identical inferred V gene, J gene, and CDR3 amino acid sequence. To compute the percentage overlap between repertoires, the number of shared unique clonotypes was divided by the size of the smaller repertoire. Repertoire richness was assessed with RTK rarefaction, the Chao1 estimator, and Recon v2.1 estimates of unobserved clonotypes. Generation probabilities for all TCRbeta clonotypes obtained by the gDNA method from a handful of donors were computed using OLGA. This is the immuneACCESS table as TCRdb keeps it, with only in-frame sequences that have V and J called. A part of the clones is gone; compared with another copy, unresolved V genes explain less than half, and the rest is unexplained. The V and J calls and clone size come from that table; D and trimming were worked out from the DNA. Counted in this sample were approximately 700,000 clones; around four fifths of them appeared once. Around 2% of the sample rests with the top ten.

The donors were healthy, HIV-negative adults with no recently reported acute infections or vaccinations. Every donor was a Caucasian adult residing in Nashville, Tennessee, USA. Magnetic negative selection was used to enrich CD4+ T cells, after which naive cells were positively selected on CD45RA and the negative fraction became the memory subset. After blood collection by leukapheresis, PBMCs were isolated using Ficoll-Histopaque density gradient centrifugation and then cryopreserved in the vapor phase of liquid nitrogen. Analytical flow cytometry was used to check the purity and quantity of each magnetically sorted T cell population. From each sorted fraction, genomic DNA was isolated and quantified by UV absorbance on a Nanodrop 2000c. Reading the germline V gene gives CDR1 SNHLY and CDR2 FYNNEI. For this chain, trimming is 6 bases at the V end and 0 bases at the J end, and the number of junction bases without a gene match is 0. The cysteine opens and the phenylalanine closes a CDR3 of 14 amino acids. Only the CDR3 part of the read is kept: 42 bases, read in frame from the first base.

Worth noting for this clone: The antigen it recognizes is unknown. Base qualities are missing; no much larger clone stands one base away.

The sample taken for sequencing was memory CD4+ T cells sorted from blood. This sample's cell subset or site label indicates: CD45RA-negative fraction. This sequence was found in a woman between 25 and 40 years old in good health. The sequence links TRBV2 to TRBJ2-2, and 8 junction bases match TRBD1. The sequenced DNA: TGTGCCAGCAGGACAGGGGCGAACACCGGGGAGCTGTTTTTT. This encodes CASRTGANTGELFF.